This TCR beta chain is drawn from a study of early T cells in non-severe SARS-CoV-2 infection. CDR3 length: 15 residues. CDR1 SGHAT and CDR2 FQNNGV come from the germline V gene. V lost 4 bases to trimming and J lost 5 bases, with 18 bases between them. TCRdb redid the calling of the 5' RACE reads with MiXCR, one entry per CDR3 protein. The table has about 60,000 distinct CDR3 sequences, about 11% seen once. The input for sequencing was whole blood, taken at baseline. The clonotype comes from an adult who was a healthcare worker with PCR-confirmed SARS-CoV-2 infection or an uninfected control (not recorded which). The chain uses TRBV11-2 and TRBJ2-7; possibly TRBD2 for D (6 bases). CDR3 nucleotides: TGTGCCAGCAGCTCCATCACTAGCCGAACCCACGAGCAGTACTTC. It is translated as CASSSITSRTHEQYF.